The clone carrying this TCR beta chain turned up a few times. This specimen comes from a study of human T cells and chemical hapten exposure. About the study: TCR yields differed between samples (mainly from small differences in pooled library volume).

This CDR3 spans 14 amino acids. Germline V CDR1 and CDR2: SGHTA, FQGNSA. The V end was cut by 4 bases, the J end by 5 bases, with 12 bases between. Time point of the sample: pre-sensitization, week 0. Treatment in this sample: therapeutic diphenylcyclopropenone sensitization with weekly scalp DPC. Someone pulled total RNA out of unfractionated whole blood. As the library was built, unique molecular identifiers were attached to individual cDNA molecules. One entry per CDR3 protein results from TCRdb running MiXCR on the RACE reads. The repertoire includes 180,000 or so distinct CDR3 sequences, about 31% of them detected once, and under 3% sits in the top ten.

The starting material was whole blood, obtained in connection with sensitization to the hapten diphenylcyclopropenone (DPC). The source of this sequence is a woman aged 30 to 39 with alopecia areata. Some clones in this sample may be carry-over from other donors' samples. The chain joins TRBV7-2 to TRBJ2-1, with D perhaps TRBD1 or TRBD2 (5 bases each). CDR3: CASSYTEGHNEQFF. The CDR3 DNA reads TGTGCCAGCAGCTACACAGAGGGACACAATGAGCAGTTCTTC.